A selection of T cell receptor beta chains follows, all from one sample in a study of cytomegalovirus exposure and HLA in healthy donors. The method was immunoSEQ multiplex PCR; TCRdb's version includes in-frame clones alone and lacks a portion of them. Altogether 150,000 to 200,000 clones are present, more than 75% being singletons, with the ten largest covering roughly an eighth. Sample: PBMCs. These receptors all stem from a woman in her twenties or thirties in good health and CMV-seropositive. The CDR3 runs from the conserved cysteine through the conserved F or W. Fields, in order: D gene, clone size, J gene, V gene, CDR3 protein, CDR3 DNA. The D gene is left open where the match is weak. Size is stated for part of the rows, as once, few or many counts, or as a class when the clone is expanded.

d_call: -; clone_size: -; j_call: TRBJ2-1; v_call: TRBV6-1; cdr3_aa: CASRSSGSYNEQFF; cdr3_nt: TGTGCCAGCAGGAGCAGCGGCTCCTACAATGAGCAGTTCTTC
d_call: TRBD1; clone_size: -; j_call: TRBJ1-1; v_call: TRBV28; cdr3_aa: CASSAWDRENTEAFF; cdr3_nt: TGTGCCAGCAGTGCCTGGGACAGGGAAAACACTGAAGCTTTCTTT
d_call: -; clone_size: -; j_call: TRBJ1-4; v_call: TRBV7-2; cdr3_aa: CASSVGRGNEKLFF; cdr3_nt: TGTGCCAGCAGCGTCGGACGGGGGAATGAAAAACTGTTTTTT
d_call: TRBD2; clone_size: -; j_call: TRBJ2-1; v_call: TRBV4-3; cdr3_aa: CASSPRGVAGVYNEQFF; cdr3_nt: TGCGCCAGCAGCCCCCGGGGGGTAGCGGGAGTGTACAATGAGCAGTTCTTC
d_call: -; clone_size: -; j_call: TRBJ2-1; v_call: TRBV5-1; cdr3_aa: CASSWGGGSEQFF; cdr3_nt: TGCGCCAGCAGCTGGGGTGGGGGCAGTGAGCAGTTCTTC
d_call: -; clone_size: -; j_call: TRBJ2-3; v_call: TRBV2; cdr3_aa: CASSQGGAGTDTQYF; cdr3_nt: TGTGCCAGCAGCCAAGGGGGGGCGGGCACAGATACGCAGTATTTT
d_call: TRBD1; clone_size: -; j_call: TRBJ2-2; v_call: TRBV11-2; cdr3_aa: CASSLWGQTNTGELFF; cdr3_nt: TGTGCCAGCAGCTTATGGGGACAGACAAACACCGGGGAGCTGTTTTTT
d_call: -; clone_size: -; j_call: TRBJ1-1; v_call: TRBV13; cdr3_aa: CASSLGQGATEAFF; cdr3_nt: TGTGCCAGCAGCTTAGGACAGGGAGCGACTGAAGCTTTCTTT
d_call: TRBD1; clone_size: -; j_call: TRBJ2-1; v_call: TRBV15; cdr3_aa: CATSSGQGRYEQFF; cdr3_nt: TGTGCCACCAGCAGCGGACAGGGGAGGTATGAGCAGTTCTTC
d_call: TRBD1; clone_size: -; j_call: TRBJ1-2; v_call: TRBV6-5; cdr3_aa: CASTRTGDHGYTF; cdr3_nt: TGTGCCAGCACCAGGACAGGCGACCATGGCTACACCTTC
d_call: -; clone_size: -; j_call: TRBJ2-5; v_call: TRBV7-9; cdr3_aa: CASSHPGVGETQYF; cdr3_nt: TGTGCCAGCAGCCACCCGGGGGTAGGGGAGACCCAGTACTTC
d_call: -; clone_size: -; j_call: TRBJ2-2; v_call: TRBV27; cdr3_aa: CASSLSSGELFF; cdr3_nt: TGTGCCAGCAGTTTAAGCTCCGGGGAGCTGTTTTTT
d_call: TRBD1; clone_size: -; j_call: TRBJ1-2; v_call: TRBV28; cdr3_aa: CASSTTGRGLNYGYTF; cdr3_nt: TGTGCCAGCAGCACGACAGGGCGCGGACTTAACTATGGCTACACCTTC
d_call: -; clone_size: -; j_call: TRBJ1-4; v_call: TRBV11-1; cdr3_aa: CASSFQGANEKLFF; cdr3_nt: TGTGCCAGCTCGTTCCAGGGCGCAAATGAAAAACTGTTTTTT
d_call: -; clone_size: -; j_call: TRBJ1-2; v_call: TRBV2; cdr3_aa: CASNHGFQGDGYTF; cdr3_nt: TGTGCCAGTAATCACGGGTTCCAAGGGGATGGCTACACCTTC
d_call: -; clone_size: -; j_call: TRBJ1-2; v_call: TRBV11-2; cdr3_aa: CASRYGTANYGYTF; cdr3_nt: TGTGCCAGCAGATACGGGACTGCTAACTATGGCTACACCTTC
d_call: -; clone_size: -; j_call: TRBJ1-1; v_call: TRBV27; cdr3_aa: CASSPTGLRGTEAFF; cdr3_nt: TGTGCCAGCAGTCCCACCGGTCTCCGGGGCACTGAAGCTTTCTTT
d_call: -; clone_size: -; j_call: TRBJ2-2; v_call: TRBV19; cdr3_aa: CASSIRGRNTGELFF; cdr3_nt: TGTGCCAGTAGTATTAGGGGAAGAAACACCGGGGAGCTGTTTTTT
d_call: TRBD1; clone_size: once; j_call: TRBJ2-2; v_call: TRBV5-4; cdr3_aa: CASSSTGAGELFF; cdr3_nt: TGTGCCAGCAGCTCGACAGGGGCCGGGGAGCTGTTTTTT
d_call: -; clone_size: few; j_call: TRBJ2-6; v_call: TRBV27; cdr3_aa: CASGSGRGATGANVLTF; cdr3_nt: TGTGCCAGCGGTAGTGGCAGGGGAGCAACTGGGGCCAACGTCCTGACTTTC
d_call: TRBD1; clone_size: -; j_call: TRBJ2-5; v_call: TRBV7-9; cdr3_aa: CASSLTGPETQYF; cdr3_nt: TGTGCCAGCAGCTTGACAGGGCCAGAGACCCAGTACTTC
d_call: TRBD1; clone_size: few; j_call: TRBJ1-4; v_call: TRBV7-9; cdr3_aa: CASSPTDRGATNEKLFF; cdr3_nt: TGTGCCAGCAGCCCTACGGACAGGGGTGCAACTAATGAAAAACTGTTTTTT
d_call: TRBD1; clone_size: -; j_call: TRBJ1-5; v_call: TRBV19; cdr3_aa: CASSTGQGNQPQHF; cdr3_nt: TGTGCCAGTAGTACTGGACAGGGCAATCAGCCCCAGCATTTT
d_call: TRBD2; clone_size: -; j_call: TRBJ2-7; v_call: TRBV4-2; cdr3_aa: CASSRGLAGVDSYEQYF; cdr3_nt: TGTGCCAGCAGCCGCGGACTAGCGGGAGTGGATTCCTACGAGCAGTACTTC
d_call: -; clone_size: -; j_call: TRBJ2-7; v_call: TRBV4-3; cdr3_aa: CASSQEHRAPYEQYF; cdr3_nt: TGCGCCAGCAGCCAAGAGCACAGGGCCCCCTACGAGCAGTACTTC
d_call: -; clone_size: -; j_call: TRBJ1-2; v_call: TRBV28; cdr3_aa: CASSFGGAGGYTF; cdr3_nt: TGTGCCAGCAGTTTTGGGGGAGCGGGTGGCTACACCTTC
d_call: TRBD1; clone_size: -; j_call: TRBJ1-6; v_call: TRBV6-5; cdr3_aa: CASSRTGSRSPLHF; cdr3_nt: TGTGCCAGCAGCCGGACAGGGTCCCGATCACCCCTCCACTTT
d_call: -; clone_size: -; j_call: TRBJ2-1; v_call: TRBV12-5; cdr3_aa: CASGLMTVLGGPTTYNEQFF; cdr3_nt: TGTGCTAGTGGTTTGATGACGGTCCTCGGGGGACCGACGACCTACAATGAGCAGTTCTTC
d_call: -; clone_size: -; j_call: TRBJ2-5; v_call: TRBV28; cdr3_aa: CASLRLRNGGETQYF; cdr3_nt: TGTGCCAGCTTACGTTTAAGAAACGGAGGGGAGACCCAGTACTTC
d_call: -; clone_size: -; j_call: TRBJ2-2; v_call: TRBV5-1; cdr3_aa: CASSLKSGKTGELFF; cdr3_nt: TGCGCCAGCAGCTTGAAGTCAGGGAAAACCGGGGAGCTGTTTTTT
d_call: -; clone_size: -; j_call: TRBJ1-6; v_call: TRBV5-6; cdr3_aa: CASRNRDGNSPLHF; cdr3_nt: TGTGCCAGCAGGAACAGGGACGGGAATTCACCCCTCCACTTT
d_call: -; clone_size: few; j_call: TRBJ2-1; v_call: TRBV28; cdr3_aa: CASSAYRVRGNEQFF; cdr3_nt: TGTGCCAGCAGTGCCTACAGGGTTCGGGGCAATGAGCAGTTCTTC
d_call: TRBD1; clone_size: -; j_call: TRBJ1-3; v_call: TRBV5-5; cdr3_aa: CASSFNLRQGSTGNTIYF; cdr3_nt: TGTGCCAGCAGCTTTAACCTCCGACAGGGGAGCACGGGAAACACCATATATTTT
d_call: TRBD2; clone_size: -; j_call: TRBJ2-1; v_call: TRBV7-8; cdr3_aa: CLSSGRAPYNEQFF; cdr3_nt: TGTTTGTCTAGCGGGAGGGCCCCCTACAATGAGCAGTTCTTC
d_call: -; clone_size: -; j_call: TRBJ1-1; v_call: TRBV7-2; cdr3_aa: CASSLTRNTEAFF; cdr3_nt: TGTGCCAGCAGCTTAACACGGAACACTGAAGCTTTCTTT
d_call: TRBD1; clone_size: -; j_call: TRBJ2-3; v_call: TRBV7-9; cdr3_aa: CASSPTGGPSTDTQYF; cdr3_nt: TGTGCCAGCAGCCCCACAGGGGGGCCCAGCACAGATACGCAGTATTTT
d_call: -; clone_size: once; j_call: TRBJ1-2; v_call: TRBV11-3; cdr3_aa: CASSLVGRGPSNYGYTF; cdr3_nt: TGTGCCAGCAGCTTAGTTGGCAGGGGCCCTTCTAACTATGGCTACACCTTC
d_call: TRBD1; clone_size: -; j_call: TRBJ2-5; v_call: TRBV19; cdr3_aa: CASSITRGETQYF; cdr3_nt: TGTGCCAGTAGTATAACCAGGGGGGAGACCCAGTACTTC
d_call: -; clone_size: few; j_call: TRBJ2-3; v_call: TRBV4-3; cdr3_aa: CASSQAGRGRDTDTQYF; cdr3_nt: TGCGCCAGCAGCCAAGCCGGGAGAGGGCGGGACACAGATACGCAGTATTTT
d_call: -; clone_size: few; j_call: TRBJ2-3; v_call: TRBV10-3; cdr3_aa: CAISEREGGPTQYF; cdr3_nt: TGTGCCATCAGTGAGCGGGAAGGGGGACCTACGCAGTATTTT
d_call: TRBD1; clone_size: -; j_call: TRBJ1-4; v_call: TRBV23-1; cdr3_aa: CATLRDRGKRTNEKLFF; cdr3_nt: TGCGCCACCCTCCGGGACAGGGGAAAGAGAACTAATGAAAAACTGTTTTTT
d_call: TRBD1; clone_size: few; j_call: TRBJ2-7; v_call: TRBV7-9; cdr3_aa: CSSSGSGQGDYEQYF; cdr3_nt: TGTTCCAGCAGCGGGAGTGGACAGGGGGACTACGAGCAGTACTTC
d_call: -; clone_size: -; j_call: TRBJ2-1; v_call: TRBV7-9; cdr3_aa: CASSLRNYRVGAEQFF; cdr3_nt: TGTGCCAGCAGCTTAAGAAACTACAGGGTCGGGGCTGAGCAGTTCTTC